This T cell receptor (beta chain) stems from a study of Graves' ophthalmopathy and Graves' hyperthyroidism (dated by TCRdb to the late 2010s). About the full investigation: Peripheral blood was collected at initial diagnosis, prior to any treatment. Following sampling, methimazole starting at 30 mg daily was administered to hyperthyroidism patients, and high-dose intravenous methylprednisolone was administered to ophthalmopathy patients. An independent validation cohort comprised roughly 20 hyperthyroidism patients and over 15 patients who later progressed from hyperthyroidism to ophthalmopathy. TCR beta repertoire signatures were used to distinguish Graves' ophthalmopathy from Graves' hyperthyroidism and to predict progression to ophthalmopathy. To explore V-J signatures that distinguish ophthalmopathy from hyperthyroidism, a discovery set of 100 patients was enrolled, made up of 43 with ophthalmopathy and under 65 with stable hyperthyroidism. In total, over 130 blood samples were TCR-sequenced: 40 to 45 ophthalmopathy, 80 or so hyperthyroidism and approximately 17 hyperthyroidism-to-ophthalmopathy patients. In five to seven hyperthyroidism patients, T-cell repertoires of thyroid tissue and blood were compared.

For CDR1 and CDR2, the germline V gene lists SNHLY and FYNNEI. After removal of 6 bases from V and 3 bases from J, the junction retains 13 bases not matched to a gene. The CDR3, from cysteine to phenylalanine, totals 16 residues. The CDR3 DNA has 48 bases and is translated from base 1. Here is what the overall study found, with its caveats: In cross-validation, the 13-signature model distinguished ophthalmopathy from stable hyperthyroidism with 87.88% sensitivity and over 81% specificity, while in the test set the corresponding values were about 80% and 75%. No statistical method was used to set the sample size in advance, and the investigators knew which group each participant was assigned to. Most of the expanded thyroid clonotypes with a frequency above 0.001 were also detected in blood, and it was suggested that the thyroid immune response may be reflected by blood repertoires. In validation, the model predicted ophthalmopathy progression with nearly 71% sensitivity and 72% to 80% specificity; 12 predicted patients were CT-confirmed with GO in a median of around 6 months.

Patients with ophthalmopathy had moderately to severely active disease, with a Clinical Activity Score of 3 or more, a NOSPECS grade of 4 or more, and a disease duration of less than 3 months. Patients with other autoimmune diseases, uncontrolled infections, pregnancy or lactation were excluded. Diagnosis relied on clinical symptoms, serum thyroxine, TRAb, thyroid ultrasound and orbital computed tomography. Using Ficoll-Paque density gradient centrifugation, PBMCs were isolated from 9.5 to 10 ml of fresh peripheral blood. Trizol reagent was used to extract the total RNA, and its quality was then checked on an Agilent 2100 Bioanalyzer. This clonotype was observed many times. It lacks a known antigen. No base quality information exists; no much larger clone differs at one position. TCR beta CDR3 regions were amplified from RNA transcripts for repertoire sequencing. The first round of RT-PCR was done with HTBI primers and the Qiagen OneStep RT-PCR kit, and was followed by a second round of multiplex PCR, then size selection and purification. The libraries underwent paired-end sequencing with 100 bp reads on an Illumina HiSeq2000. The study's own analysis went as follows. Reads were processed with SOAPnuke, discarding reads with adapters, uncalled bases, mean Phred below 15, or no exact constant-primer or identifier match. High-quality paired reads were merged with COPE v1.2.5. Each unique nucleotide sequence was treated as a clonotype, and MiTCR v1.1 was used to align the clonotypes to the IMGT TRB V, D and J references. The analysis was limited to V-J combinations with a frequency above 0.0001, which together covered around 99% of the repertoires. A TCR clonal expansion and chaos score per V-J combination was defined as the ratio of F50 clonal expansion to chaos observed in the TCRdist matrix. Welch's t-statistics and random forest were used to reduce the features to some 13 V-J combinations, which were then used as input to a naive Bayes classifier. The Morisita-Horn index was used to measure how similar the thyroid and blood repertoires were. Through fastp at Q25 and MiXCR, TCRdb rebuilt clones from the public reads, retaining in-frame beta chains. Rows matching on CDR3 protein sequence are summarized as one entry with the most common DNA and genes. The V and J calls and clone size come from TCRdb's table, not from the authors' own analysis. Here the sample has 300,000 to 400,000 distinct CDR3 sequences; 15% to 20% occur a single time. Clones ranked in the top ten supply 9% to 15% of the sample.

The receptor was isolated from an adult man with Graves' ophthalmopathy. The chain employs TRBV2 and TRBJ2-7, and 8 junction bases match TRBD1. Sequencing input: peripheral blood. The DNA reads as follows: TGTGCCAGCAGGGGAAGACCGGGACAGGACCTCTACGAGCAGTACTTC. This is translated as CASRGRPGQDLYEQYF.